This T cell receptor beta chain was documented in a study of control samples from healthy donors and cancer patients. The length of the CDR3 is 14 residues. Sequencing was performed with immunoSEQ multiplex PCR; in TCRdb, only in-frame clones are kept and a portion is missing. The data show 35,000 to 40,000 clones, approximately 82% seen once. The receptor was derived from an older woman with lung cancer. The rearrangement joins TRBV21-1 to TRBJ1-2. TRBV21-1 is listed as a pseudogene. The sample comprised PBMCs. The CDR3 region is CASSKGAGNYGYTF. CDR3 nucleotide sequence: TGTGCCAGCAGCAAGGGGGCGGGGAACTATGGCTACACCTTC.